Presented here are 4 T cell receptor beta chains from one specimen sequenced in a study of T cells in localized non-small cell lung cancer (dated by TCRdb to 2020 to 2022). Library preparation used the immunoSEQ multiplex PCR assay. The table was pulled from immuneACCESS by TCRdb, which kept in-frame rearrangements only. Such tables lose some clones; where checked, under half of the loss comes from unresolved V genes, and the rest has no known cause. The sample has 86,000 or so clones on record, about four fifths of them singletons. The ten largest clones take up about 2.7% of the sample. The specimen was peripheral blood, collected before any cancer treatment. The receptor source for this set is a man aged 35-75 years with stage I lung adenocarcinoma.

To note about this clone: Germline is not matched at one junction end, which may reflect a read error. CDR3 protein: CASMRPTTGHPKF. CDR3 sequence (DNA): TGTGCCAGCATGAGACCAACGACGGGACACCCAAAATTC. This chain links TRBV28 with TRBJ1-2, with D possibly TRBD1 on 6 matching bases. Germline lookup yields CDR1 MDHEN and CDR2 SYDVKM. The CDR3 contains 13 residues.

This chain joins TRBV6-1 and TRBJ2-1, with D perhaps matching TRBD2 (5 bases). From germline, CDR1 is MNHNS and CDR2 SASEGT. V was shortened by 11 bases and J by 1 base, with 15 bases between the two germline ends. The CDR3 runs to 14 residues. This CDR3 is CAGNLGLSYNEQFF. The CDR3 nucleotides are TGTGCCGGAAACTTAGGACTGTCCTACAATGAGCAGTTCTTC.

The gene calls are TRBV27 and TRBJ2-1, with 8 bases identical to TRBD1. V shed 4 bases, J shed 1 base, and the junction held 3 bases outside the gene matches. This CDR3 spans 15 amino acids. Germline-derived CDR1 and CDR2 are MNHEY and SMNVEV (reference sequence). The CDR3 sequence is CASSSRQGSYNEQFF. CDR3 sequence (DNA): TGTGCCAGCAGTTCCCGACAGGGGTCCTACAATGAGCAGTTCTTC.

This clone was detected ten times or more. The sample has other DNA sequences that encode this CDR3 too. V and J are TRBV4-2 and TRBJ1-5; D remains unclear. CDR1 LGHNA and CDR2 YNFKEQ come from the germline V gene. This CDR3 has 15 residues. V shed 1 base and J shed 1 base, with 8 bases lying between them. CDR3: CASSQGGRSNQPQHF. The CDR3 nucleotides read TGTGCCAGCAGCCAAGGGGGAAGAAGCAATCAGCCCCAGCATTTT.